This is a list of T cell receptor beta chains from one sample in a study of a mutant IDH1 vaccine in newly diagnosed glioma. Profiling relied on immunoSEQ multiplex PCR, and the TCRdb table lists in-frame clones only, not all of them. The table has under 85,000 clones, around 85% seen once; the top ten hold approximately 0.8%. No antigen is known for these receptors. The material was PBMCs, obtained from a glioma patient whose treatment included an IDH1 peptide vaccine. The receptor set was obtained from a woman between 50 and 59 years old with glioma. The CDR3 runs from the conserved cysteine through the conserved F or W. A D gene is named only where the DNA matches it firmly. The size field is filled for only some rows; it gives once, few, many or a size class.

V	D	J	size	CDR3	DNA
TRBV18	-	TRBJ2-1	-	CASSRGGGEQFF	TGTGCCAGCTCGCGTGGGGGAGGTGAGCAGTTCTTC
TRBV19	-	TRBJ2-2	-	CASSIDIVNTGELFF	TGTGCCAGTAGTATAGATATAGTGAACACCGGGGAGCTGTTTTTT
TRBV5-4	-	TRBJ1-1	-	CASSLEGRRNTEAFF	TGTGCCAGCAGCTTGGAAGGAAGAAGGAACACTGAAGCTTTCTTT
TRBV19	-	TRBJ2-4	once	CASSIGLALVAKNIQYF	TGTGCCAGTAGTATCGGGCTAGCGCTAGTAGCCAAAAACATTCAGTACTTC
TRBV9	-	TRBJ2-1	-	CASSVGDSGTDEQFF	TGTGCCAGCAGCGTAGGCGATAGCGGAACCGATGAGCAGTTCTTC
TRBV2	-	TRBJ2-5	-	CASSENSDETQYF	TGTGCCAGCAGTGAGAACAGCGACGAGACCCAGTACTTC
TRBV6-5	-	TRBJ2-1	-	CASRPQRATANEQFF	TGTGCCAGCAGGCCACAGCGGGCGACGGCCAATGAGCAGTTCTTC
TRBV7-9	TRBD1	TRBJ1-3	-	CASSPRPETGPLSGNTIYF	TGTGCCAGCAGCCCCCGACCCGAGACAGGGCCTCTCTCTGGAAACACCATATATTTT
TRBV28	-	TRBJ1-4	-	CASSLSGAGDEKLFF	TGTGCCAGCAGTTTATCGGGGGCAGGGGATGAAAAACTGTTTTTT
TRBV9	-	TRBJ1-2	-	CASSVGGTFRYTF	TGTGCCAGCAGCGTAGGGGGGACATTTCGCTACACCTTC
TRBV28	-	TRBJ2-3	-	CASSFFSGVTDHGTQYF	TGTGCCAGCAGTTTTTTTTCAGGGGTGACGGACCACGGTACGCAGTATTTT
TRBV9	-	TRBJ2-3	-	CASSVERGQGTDTQYF	TGTGCCAGCAGCGTAGAGCGGGGACAGGGCACAGATACGCAGTATTTT
TRBV30	TRBD1	TRBJ1-1	-	CAWSPKRGLNTEAFF	TGTGCCTGGAGTCCTAAAAGGGGGCTGAACACTGAAGCTTTCTTT
TRBV5-4	TRBD2	TRBJ2-5	-	CASSDGTNQETQYF	TGTGCCAGCAGCGACGGGACTAACCAAGAGACCCAGTACTTC
TRBV4-1	-	TRBJ2-7	-	CASSRQPGTNSYEQYF	TGCGCCAGCAGCCGACAGCCCGGGACAAATTCCTACGAGCAGTACTTC
TRBV6-1	TRBD1	TRBJ2-1	-	CASSGDRGGYNEQFF	TGTGCCAGCAGTGGGGACAGGGGGGGGTACAATGAGCAGTTCTTC
TRBV6-5	-	TRBJ2-2	once	CASSYGGPNTGELFF	TGTGCCAGCAGTTACGGGGGTCCGAACACCGGGGAGCTGTTTTTT
TRBV18	-	TRBJ1-4	-	CASSPFRDAANEKLFF	TGTGCCAGCTCACCCTTCCGGGACGCCGCTAATGAAAAACTGTTTTTT
TRBV28	-	TRBJ2-1	-	CASSFFNEQFF	TGTGCCAGCAGTTTCTTCAATGAGCAGTTCTTC
TRBV7-6	TRBD1	TRBJ1-1	once	CASSLGTDMNTEAFF	TGTGCCAGCAGCCTAGGGACAGACATGAACACTGAAGCTTTCTTT
TRBV28	TRBD1	TRBJ1-2	-	CASSVRGFDGYTF	TGTGCCAGCAGCGTCAGGGGGTTCGATGGCTACACCTTC
TRBV7-3	TRBD2	TRBJ2-1	few	CASSLNSGNNEQFF	TGTGCCAGCAGCCTAAATAGCGGGAACAATGAGCAGTTCTTC
TRBV7-2	-	TRBJ2-1	-	CASSLIWVGEQFF	TGTGCCAGCAGCTTAATATGGGTAGGTGAGCAGTTCTTC
TRBV14	-	TRBJ1-1	-	CASRRGTEAFF	TGTGCCAGCCGCCGGGGCACTGAAGCTTTCTTT
TRBV28	-	TRBJ1-4	-	CASREGPSNEKLFF	TGTGCCAGCAGGGAGGGACCCTCTAATGAAAAACTGTTTTTT
TRBV13	-	TRBJ2-2	-	CASRNGPLHSNTGELFF	TGTGCCAGCAGAAACGGGCCTCTTCATTCGAACACCGGGGAGCTGTTTTTT
TRBV11-2	-	TRBJ2-5	-	CASSLGGGETQYF	TGTGCCAGCAGCCTAGGTGGGGGGGAGACCCAGTACTTC
TRBV6-5	-	TRBJ2-4	-	CASSYKAVAKNIQYF	TGTGCCAGCAGTTACAAGGCGGTAGCCAAAAACATTCAGTACTTC
TRBV5-8	-	TRBJ2-5	-	CASSLQRVETQYF	TGTGCCAGCAGCTTGCAAAGGGTTGAGACCCAGTACTTC
TRBV7-1	-	TRBJ2-6	-	CASSRRGPRTKSGQRPDF	TGTGCCAGCAGCCGCAGGGGTCCGAGGACAAAGTCGGGCCAACGTCCTGACTTC
TRBV28	-	TRBJ2-7	-	CASIPLGKGSSEQYF	TGTGCCAGCATTCCCCTCGGGAAGGGTTCGTCCGAGCAGTACTTC
TRBV6-6	TRBD2	TRBJ2-1	once	CASSWTSLNEQFF	TGTGCCAGCAGCTGGACTAGTTTGAATGAGCAGTTCTTC
TRBV4-2	-	TRBJ2-5	medium-sized	CASSQVGGEETQYF	TGTGCCAGCAGCCAAGTGGGAGGAGAAGAGACCCAGTACTTC
TRBV28	TRBD1	TRBJ1-6	-	CASRGQGNNYSPLHF	TGTGCCAGCAGGGGACAGGGGAATAATTATTCACCCCTCCACTTT
TRBV10-3	-	TRBJ2-1	-	CAISERQSNEQFF	TGTGCCATCAGTGAAAGACAGTCCAATGAGCAGTTCTTC
TRBV10-2	TRBD1	TRBJ1-2	-	CASSDSRQGAFGYTF	TGCGCCAGCAGTGATTCGAGACAGGGGGCGTTTGGCTACACCTTC
TRBV29-1	TRBD1	TRBJ2-7	-	CSVAIITGGGEQYF	TGCAGCGTTGCAATAATAACAGGGGGCGGCGAGCAGTACTTC